This T cell receptor beta chain was sequenced during a study of siplizumab effects on memory and regulatory T cells. General study points: There appeared to be greater diversity in naive T cells than in memory cells, and naive T cells seemed major contributors to the alloresponse.

This clone was counted a single time. Its antigen remains unknown. The CDR3 loop spans 15 amino acids. Trimming stripped 7 bases from V and 1 base from J, with 16 bases between. Germline values: CDR1 LNHDA, CDR2 SQIVND (reference sequence). Assay: immunoSEQ multiplex PCR; the TCRdb copy retains only in-frame clones and omits some. The data contain 95,000 to 100,000 clones, 80% to 95% of them singletons. Material for sequencing was non-Treg CD4+ T cells sorted from blood. The chain is built from TRBV19 and TRBJ1-1; D possibly corresponds to TRBD1 (5 bases). This TCR came from a human donor in good health. For the CDR3, the DNA is TGTGCCAGTATACCCAAGGACACCTCGAACACTGAAGCTTTCTTT. It encodes CASIPKDTSNTEAFF.